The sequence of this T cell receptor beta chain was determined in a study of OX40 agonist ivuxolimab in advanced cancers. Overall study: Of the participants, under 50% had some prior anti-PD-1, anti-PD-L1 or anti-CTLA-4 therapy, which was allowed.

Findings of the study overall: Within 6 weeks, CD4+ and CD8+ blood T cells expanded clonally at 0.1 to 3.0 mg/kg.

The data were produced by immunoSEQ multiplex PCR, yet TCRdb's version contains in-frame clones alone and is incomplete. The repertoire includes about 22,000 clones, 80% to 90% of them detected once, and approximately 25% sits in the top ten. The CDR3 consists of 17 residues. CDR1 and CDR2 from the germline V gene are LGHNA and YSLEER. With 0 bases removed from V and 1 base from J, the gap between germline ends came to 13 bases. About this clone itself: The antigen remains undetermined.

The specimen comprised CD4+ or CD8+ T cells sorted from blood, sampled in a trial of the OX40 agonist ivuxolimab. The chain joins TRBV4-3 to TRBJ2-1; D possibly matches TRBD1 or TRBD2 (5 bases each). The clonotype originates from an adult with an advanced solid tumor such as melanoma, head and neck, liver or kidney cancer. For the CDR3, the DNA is TGCGCCAGCAGCCAAGATAGGCCCGAGGGGTCCTACAATGAGCAGTTCTTC. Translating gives CASSQDRPEGSYNEQFF.